This TCR beta chain was found in a study of blood T cell repertoires in COVID-19. The CDR3 spans 12 residues. CDR1 is MNHNY and CDR2 is SVGAGI in the germline V gene (reference sequence). With V trimmed by 6 bases and J by 10 bases, 5 bases remained unmatched. Relative to its sample, this clone is medium-sized (0.01 to 0.1%). Profiling relied on immunoSEQ multiplex PCR, and the TCRdb table lists in-frame clones only, not all of them. The repertoire consists of 52,000 or so clones, with about 85% occurring once and the leading ten covering 2% to 3%. This chain uses TRBV6-6 with TRBJ2-1, with 8 bases aligning to TRBD2. The TCR sequence derives from a man between 45 and 60 years old with acute or convalescent COVID-19. Sequencing used peripheral blood. CDR3 DNA: TGTGCCAGCAGCGCTAGCGGGCCAGAGCAGTTCTTC. Protein sequence: CASSASGPEQFF.